Below, 18 T cell receptor beta chains from the same sample are listed, as sequenced in a study of T cell responses to AZD1222 COVID-19 vaccine. Method: immunoSEQ multiplex PCR; TCRdb's copy keeps in-frame clones and lacks some. The table records about 170,000 clones, roughly 92% of them present only once. The sample here was peripheral blood, taken on day 0 of AZD1222 vaccination. The receptor set was obtained from an adult in good health.

The chain is built from TRBV5-8 and TRBJ2-2, with TRBD2 matching over 13 bases. The CDR3 contains 19 residues. V trimming: 3 bases; J trimming: 0 bases; junction bases outside the gene matches: 8. Germline CDR1 SGHTS, CDR2 YDEGEE. The DNA for the CDR3 is TGTGCCAGCAGCTCCGGACTAGCGGGGGCCATCGCGAACACCGGGGAGCTGTTTTTT. As protein: CASSSGLAGAIANTGELFF.

The V gene is TRBV5-1, the J gene TRBJ2-7; perhaps TRBD2 as D (5 bases). The CDR3 sequence is 13 residues long. In germline, CDR1 is SGHRS, CDR2 YFSETQ. Trimming removed 0 bases at V and 5 bases at J, with 9 bases between. DNA for the CDR3: TGCGCCAGCAGCTTGGTGGGAGCGAACGAGCAGTACTTC. It yields the protein CASSLVGANEQYF.

This chain connects TRBV6-5 to TRBJ1-1; possible D gene TRBD1, 5 bases. In germline, CDR1 is MNHEY, CDR2 SVGAGI. The CDR3 spans 13 residues. Between the trimmed V and J ends, which lost 2 bases and 7 bases, there was a span of 11 bases. The CDR3 DNA follows: TGTGCCAGCAGTTACGGGGGGTATAGTGAAGCTTTCTTT. Amino acid sequence: CASSYGGYSEAFF.

The chain uses TRBV6-2 or TRBV6-3 and TRBJ1-3; perhaps TRBD1 as D (6 bases). Germline loops: CDR1 MNHEY, CDR2 SVGEGT. The CDR3 consists of 15 residues. The germline V and J ends were trimmed by 6 bases and 0 bases, with 12 bases remaining between them. The CDR3 spells CASSRGDTSGNTIYF. DNA for the CDR3: TGTGCCAGCAGCCGGGGGGACACCTCTGGAAACACCATATATTTT.

This chain uses TRBV5-1 with TRBJ2-5, with 12 bases matching TRBD2. Germline CDR1 is SGHRS and CDR2 is YFSETQ. The trim removed 3 bases at V and 5 bases at J, leaving 8 bases unmatched. The CDR3 has 16 residues. Here the CDR3 reads CASSSNTGTSGETQYF. CDR3 coding DNA: TGCGCCAGCAGCTCCAATACAGGGACTAGCGGGGAGACCCAGTACTTC.

The chain employs TRBV11-2 and TRBJ1-2; TRBD1 agrees at 8 bases. After removal of 3 bases from V and 8 bases from J, the junction contained 11 bases not matched to a gene. Germline CDR1 reads SGHAT; CDR2 reads FQNNGV. This CDR3 is built from 15 residues. The chain's CDR3 is CASSLAIDRGNGYTF. DNA for the CDR3: TGTGCCAGCAGCTTGGCGATCGACAGGGGAAACGGCTACACCTTC.

This chain links TRBV18 with TRBJ1-5, with a tentative D call TRBD1 (5 bases). The CDR3 runs to 17 residues. CDR1 and CDR2 (germline): KGHSH, LQKENI. Trimming removed 0 bases from V and 0 bases from J, with 12 bases in between. CDR3 coding DNA: TGTGCCAGCTCACCACCGGGGGTCGGGTATAGCAATCAGCCCCAGCATTTT. Translating it yields CASSPPGVGYSNQPQHF.

The V call is TRBV5-1, the J call TRBJ2-1, with D hard to call. Trimming pared 4 bases from V and 9 bases from J, leaving 14 bases between. The germline V gene has CDR1 SGHRS and CDR2 YFSETQ. This CDR3 spans 13 amino acids. The CDR3 bases are TGCGCCAGCAGCCCCCTCACTATGGCTGAGCAGTTCTTC. Its protein product is CASSPLTMAEQFF.

The gene calls are TRBV5-1 and TRBJ1-1, with TRBD1 as a possible D gene (5 bases). The germline CDR1 and CDR2 sequences are SGHRS and YFSETQ. CDR3 length: 13 residues. V lost 3 bases and J lost 5, with 11 bases in between. CDR3 protein: CASSYGWGTEAFF. The CDR3, as DNA: TGCGCCAGCAGCTATGGGTGGGGGACTGAAGCTTTCTTT.

This sequence joins TRBV18 and TRBJ2-3; TRBD2 might be the D (5 bases). CDR3 length: 14 residues. The germline V gene has CDR1 KGHSH and CDR2 LQKENI. Trimming removed 3 bases from V and 5 bases from J, with 12 bases in between. CDR3 nucleotides: TGTGCCAGCTCACCCGGCGGAGGAGGAGATACGCAGTATTTT. This gives the protein CASSPGGGGDTQYF.

The V and J genes are TRBV6-1 and TRBJ2-3, with unresolved D. Trimming left V 5 bases short and J 5 bases short, with 8 bases between. This CDR3 spans 12 amino acids. Germline V CDR1 and CDR2: MNHNS, SASEGT. CDR3: CASSRPGDTQYF. In nucleotides, the CDR3 is TGTGCCAGCAGTCGCCCAGGAGATACGCAGTATTTT.

The rearrangement links TRBV6-2 or TRBV6-3 to TRBJ1-5; 7 bases fit TRBD1. The CDR3 is 15 residues long. The V segment lost 4 bases and the J segment 2 bases; nucleotides outside the gene matches: 5. The germline CDR1 and CDR2 sequences are MNHEY and SVGEGT. CDR3 region: CASSSTGLGNQPQHF. The CDR3 coding sequence is TGTGCCAGCAGTTCGACAGGGTTGGGCAATCAGCCCCAGCATTTT.

The count of this clone is one. V gene TRBV7-6 combines with J gene TRBJ2-1, with TRBD2 matching 10 bases. The ends lost 3 bases at V and 4 bases at J; junction bases unmatched: 3. The CDR3 extends over 15 amino acids. CDR1 SGHVS and CDR2 FNYEAQ come from the germline V gene. CDR3 nucleotides: TGTGCCAGCAGCTTTGGGACTAGCGTTTACAATGAGCAGTTCTTC. Protein product: CASSFGTSVYNEQFF.

This clone has just one count. V is TRBV7-9 and J is TRBJ2-7, with D tentatively TRBD2 (7 bases). This CDR3 contains 13 residues. The V gene lost 8 bases and the J gene lost 7 bases, with 18 bases spanning the gap. Germline CDR1 SEHNR, CDR2 FQNEAQ (reference sequence). The CDR3 reads CASLNRGGGEQYF. For the CDR3, the DNA is TGTGCCAGCCTCAACAGAGGGGGGGGAGAGCAGTACTTC.

This sequence joins TRBV7-3 and TRBJ2-3; 9 nucleotides agree with TRBD1. There are 16 residues in the CDR3. Germline V CDR1 and CDR2: SGHTA, FQGTGA. Losses at the gene ends were 3 bases for V and 5 bases for J; bases not matched to a gene: 9. CDR3 nucleotide sequence: TGTGCCAGCAGCTTCGGTAGGGGACAGGGAAGAGATACGCAGTATTTT. Translating gives CASSFGRGQGRDTQYF. Full variable domain (outside the CDR3, taken from reference TRBV7-3 and TRBJ2-3): GAGVSQTPSNKVTEKGKYVELRCDPISGHTALYWYRQSLGQGPEFLIYFQGTGAADDSGLPNDRFFAVRPEGSVSTLKIQRTERGDSAVYLCASSFGRGQGRDTQYFGPGTRLTVL.

The chain recombines TRBV19 with TRBJ1-2, with a weak D call TRBD1 (5 bases). V was trimmed by 3 bases and J by 3 bases, leaving 14 bases between them. The CDR3 has 15 residues. Per germline, CDR1 LNHDA and CDR2 SQIVND (reference sequence). Here the CDR3 DNA reads TGTGCCAGTAGTATCTACGGCGAGGGGCACTATGGCTACACCTTC. Translation gives CASSIYGEGHYGYTF.

The rearrangement joins TRBV18 to TRBJ1-4, with 7 bases that match TRBD1. This CDR3 is built from 13 residues. V lost 8 bases, J lost 1 base, and 1 base stayed unmatched. Germline CDR1 reads KGHSH; CDR2 reads LQKENI. The CDR3 loop reads CASRQGTNEKLFF. In DNA, the CDR3 is TGTGCCAGCAGACAGGGAACTAATGAAAAACTGTTTTTT.

The chain couples TRBV6-5 to TRBJ1-2; maybe TRBD1 (6 bases). This CDR3 is 13 amino acids long. Looked up from germline, CDR1 is MNHEY and CDR2 is SVGAGI. V dropped 6 bases and J dropped 5 bases, with 13 bases sitting between them. CDR3 in amino acids: CASRGDRSYGYTF. CDR3 nucleotide sequence: TGTGCCAGCAGGGGAGACAGGAGTTATGGCTACACCTTC.